These T cell receptor beta chains were read from a single sample in a study of shared clonotypes between healthy human individuals. Data came from immunoSEQ multiplex PCR; TCRdb stores just in-frame clones and leaves some out. The sample carries fewer than 850,000 clones, roughly 88% recorded once. Sequenced input: memory CD8+ T cells from PBMCs. The receptors here all came from a man between 18 and 29 years old in good health. Some clones in this sample may be carry-over from other donors' samples. The CDR3 runs from the conserved cysteine through the conserved F or W. A D gene is named only where the DNA matches it firmly. Clone sizes are given selectively: once, few, many, or a class where the clone is expanded.

V	size	D	length	J	CDR3	DNA
TRBV11-2	once	TRBD1	15	TRBJ2-7	CASSLGPGQSYEQYF	TGTGCCAGCAGCTTAGGACCGGGACAGTCCTACGAGCAGTACTTC
TRBV4-1	NA	TRBD2	16	TRBJ2-7	CASSHAGGISSYEQYF	TGCGCCAGCAGCCACGCCGGGGGGATCAGCTCCTACGAGCAGTACTTC
TRBV4-3	NA	TRBD2	20	TRBJ2-3	CASSQFVERGLAAGTDTQYF	TGCGCCAGCAGCCAATTTGTGGAGCGTGGACTAGCGGCCGGGACAGATACGCAGTATTTT
TRBV5-6	NA	NA	13	TRBJ1-2	CASSLQANYGYTF	TGTGCCAGCAGCTTGCAGGCTAACTATGGCTACACCTTC
TRBV4-1	few	TRBD1	15	TRBJ2-1	CASSPKTGEVNEQFF	TGCGCCAGCAGCCCTAAGACAGGGGAGGTCAATGAGCAGTTCTTC
TRBV5-1	NA	TRBD1	14	TRBJ1-1	CASSAGQGATEAFF	TGCGCCAGCAGCGCCGGACAGGGGGCCACTGAAGCTTTCTTT
TRBV6-6	NA	NA	11	TRBJ2-2	CASSSTGELFF	TGTGCCAGCAGTAGCACCGGGGAGCTGTTTTTT
TRBV4-3	NA	TRBD2	14	TRBJ2-1	CASSLTPGGNEQFF	TGCGCCAGCAGCCTAACACCGGGGGGCAATGAGCAGTTCTTC
TRBV7-8	NA	TRBD1	14	TRBJ1-2	CASTLGGRPSGYTF	TGTGCCAGCACCCTAGGGGGCCGGCCGAGTGGCTACACCTTC
TRBV6-5	once	NA	13	TRBJ2-7	CASTRDGGHEQYF	TGTGCCAGCACCAGGGACGGAGGACACGAGCAGTACTTC
TRBV9	NA	TRBD2	16	TRBJ2-1	CASSIVAGGAYNEQFF	TGTGCCAGCAGCATAGTAGCGGGAGGGGCCTACAATGAGCAGTTCTTC
TRBV30	NA	NA	15	TRBJ1-1	CAEVGPQGGSTEAFF	TGTGCCGAAGTAGGGCCTCAAGGGGGTAGCACTGAAGCTTTCTTT
TRBV4-3	NA	TRBD2	16	TRBJ2-3	CASSQDPAGATDTQYF	TGCGCCAGCAGCCAAGATCCGGCGGGAGCCACAGATACGCAGTATTTT
TRBV27	NA	NA	17	TRBJ2-3	CASSFNGRPPSGDTQYF	TGTGCCAGCAGCTTTAATGGACGACCACCTTCGGGAGATACGCAGTATTTT
TRBV14	once	NA	14	TRBJ2-1	CASSQDVMLNEQFF	TGTGCCAGCAGCCAAGATGTCATGCTGAATGAGCAGTTCTTC
TRBV5-1	NA	NA	13	TRBJ2-3	CASSLNRELEQYF	TGCGCCAGCAGCCTGAACCGGGAGCTCGAGCAGTATTTT
TRBV4-1	NA	NA	17	TRBJ2-1	CASSQSITGSQAGEQFF	TGCGCCAGCAGCCAAAGCATAACCGGGTCTCAAGCGGGTGAGCAGTTCTTC
TRBV9	NA	NA	13	TRBJ2-7	CASSADRSYEQYF	TGTGCCAGCAGCGCCGACCGGTCCTACGAGCAGTACTTC
TRBV7-6	NA	NA	17	TRBJ2-7	CASSVKSGAPSSYEQYF	TGTGCCAGCAGCGTTAAATCGGGGGCGCCAAGCTCCTACGAGCAGTACTTC
TRBV7-9	once	NA	16	TRBJ1-1	CASSEGDRALNTEAFF	TGTGCCAGCAGCGAAGGAGATCGGGCGTTGAACACTGAAGCTTTCTTT
TRBV28	NA	TRBD2	15	TRBJ2-4	CASSSPGLAENIQYF	TGTGCCAGCAGTTCTCCGGGACTAGCAGAAAACATTCAGTACTTC
TRBV7-9	NA	TRBD2	15	TRBJ2-7	CASSPTSGSTYEQYF	TGTGCCAGCAGCCCCACTAGCGGGAGTACCTACGAGCAGTACTTC
TRBV9	once	NA	16	TRBJ2-2	CASSVVPGPGTGELFF	TGTGCCAGCAGCGTAGTCCCCGGTCCGGGCACCGGGGAGCTGTTTTTT
TRBV7-9	NA	NA	13	TRBJ2-3	CASSFPEPIPQYF	TGTGCCAGCAGCTTTCCCGAACCCATACCGCAGTATTTT
TRBV30	NA	NA	14	TRBJ2-3	CAWSVSTGTDTQYF	TGTGCCTGGAGTGTAAGTACGGGCACAGATACGCAGTATTTT
TRBV6-6	few	NA	12	TRBJ2-4	CASSYSGDIQYF	TGTGCCAGCAGTTATTCAGGGGACATTCAGTACTTC
TRBV19	few	TRBD1	14	TRBJ2-7	CASSETGLGYEQYF	TGTGCCAGTAGTGAGACAGGGCTGGGTTACGAGCAGTACTTC
TRBV4-1	NA	NA	14	TRBJ2-7	CASSQGLESYEQYF	TGCGCCAGCAGCCAAGGACTAGAATCCTACGAGCAGTACTTC
TRBV7-3	many	NA	14	TRBJ2-5	CASSPIGGGETQYF	TGTGCCAGCAGCCCCATTGGGGGAGGAGAGACCCAGTACTTC
TRBV6-1	NA	NA	14	TRBJ2-7	CASRESGLSYEQYF	TGTGCCAGCAGAGAGAGCGGGCTCTCCTACGAGCAGTACTTC
TRBV29-1	NA	NA	12	TRBJ1-1	CSVEVATTEAFF	TGCAGCGTTGAAGTGGCGACCACTGAAGCTTTCTTT
TRBV12-5	NA	NA	12	TRBJ1-1	CASGRAGTEAFF	TGTGCTAGTGGTCGGGCAGGGACTGAAGCTTTCTTT
TRBV27	NA	TRBD2	14	TRBJ2-7	CASGSLAGVYEQYF	TGTGCCAGCGGCAGCCTAGCGGGAGTTTACGAGCAGTACTTC
TRBV7-9	NA	NA	12	TRBJ2-5	CASSILGETQYF	TGTGCCAGCAGTATACTAGGAGAGACCCAGTACTTC
TRBV11-2	NA	TRBD2	15	TRBJ2-7	CASSASGAGSYEQYF	TGTGCCAGCAGCGCTAGCGGGGCCGGTTCATACGAGCAGTACTTC
TRBV28	NA	TRBD1	14	TRBJ2-1	CASSLYVQGNEQFF	TGTGCCAGCAGTTTATACGTACAGGGGAATGAGCAGTTCTTC
TRBV6-5	NA	NA	15	TRBJ2-3	CASSYQAANTDTQYF	TGTGCCAGCAGTTACCAAGCGGCGAACACAGATACGCAGTATTTT
TRBV19	NA	NA	15	TRBJ2-6	CASSISSVGANVLTF	TGTGCCAGTAGTATTTCCAGCGTTGGGGCCAACGTCCTGACTTTC
TRBV4-1	NA	NA	15	TRBJ2-3	CASSQDHLGIYTQYF	TGCGCCAGCAGCCAAGATCATTTGGGAATTTATACGCAGTATTTT
TRBV11-2	NA	NA	13	TRBJ1-1	CASSLIVNTEAFF	TGTGCCAGCAGCTTGATCGTGAACACTGAAGCTTTCTTT
TRBV9	NA	NA	12	TRBJ2-1	CASSVGHNEQFF	TGTGCCAGCAGCGTAGGTCACAATGAGCAGTTCTTC
TRBV9	NA	TRBD2	15	TRBJ2-7	CASTRGTSGSYEQYF	TGTGCCAGCACCCGAGGCACTAGCGGCTCCTACGAGCAGTACTTC
TRBV4-2	NA	NA	17	TRBJ2-7	CASSQATTSPWKDEQYF	TGTGCCAGCAGCCAAGCCACAACTAGCCCCTGGAAGGACGAGCAGTACTTC
TRBV5-4	NA	TRBD2	17	TRBJ2-1	CASSWNPIAGAYNEQFF	TGTGCCAGCAGCTGGAATCCCATAGCGGGAGCATACAATGAGCAGTTCTTC
TRBV5-4	once	TRBD1	14	TRBJ1-2	CASSMTPGQGRDTF	TGTGCCAGCAGCATGACCCCGGGACAGGGCCGGGACACCTTC
TRBV5-5	NA	TRBD1	17	TRBJ2-7	CASSIYLRTGGPYEQYF	TGTGCCAGCAGCATCTACCTCAGGACAGGGGGCCCCTACGAGCAGTACTTC
TRBV19	NA	NA	12	TRBJ2-1	CASSFHGDEQFF	TGTGCCAGTAGTTTCCACGGGGATGAGCAGTTCTTC
TRBV9	NA	NA	15	TRBJ2-1	CASSVEGKRVSEQFF	TGTGCCAGCAGCGTAGAAGGAAAGCGGGTTAGTGAGCAGTTCTTC
TRBV30	NA	NA	14	TRBJ1-4	CAWRDGWTNEKLFF	TGTGCCTGGAGAGACGGGTGGACTAATGAAAAACTGTTTTTT
TRBV28	NA	NA	14	TRBJ1-5	CASSLWDSNQPQHF	TGTGCCAGCAGTTTATGGGATAGCAATCAGCCCCAGCATTTT
TRBV23-1	NA	NA	14	TRBJ1-2	CASSQWLRAYGYTF	TGCGCCAGCAGTCAATGGCTCCGGGCCTATGGCTACACCTTC
TRBV27	NA	NA	15	TRBJ2-1	CASSFQAPTPGEQFF	TGTGCCAGCAGTTTTCAAGCGCCCACCCCAGGAGAGCAGTTCTTC
TRBV19	NA	TRBD2	16	TRBJ2-1	CASRLSGRGSYNEQFF	TGTGCCAGTAGGCTGAGCGGGAGGGGCTCCTACAATGAGCAGTTCTTC
TRBV6-5	NA	TRBD2	16	TRBJ2-1	CASSYSNQTSGNEQFF	TGTGCCAGCAGTTACTCGAATCAGACTAGCGGAAATGAGCAGTTCTTC
TRBV5-1	NA	NA	15	TRBJ2-3	CASSLVHVSTDTQYF	TGCGCCAGCAGCTTGGTACATGTGAGCACAGATACGCAGTATTTT
TRBV28	NA	NA	13	TRBJ1-4	CASSLLQNEKLFF	TGTGCCAGCAGTTTATTACAGAATGAAAAACTGTTTTTT